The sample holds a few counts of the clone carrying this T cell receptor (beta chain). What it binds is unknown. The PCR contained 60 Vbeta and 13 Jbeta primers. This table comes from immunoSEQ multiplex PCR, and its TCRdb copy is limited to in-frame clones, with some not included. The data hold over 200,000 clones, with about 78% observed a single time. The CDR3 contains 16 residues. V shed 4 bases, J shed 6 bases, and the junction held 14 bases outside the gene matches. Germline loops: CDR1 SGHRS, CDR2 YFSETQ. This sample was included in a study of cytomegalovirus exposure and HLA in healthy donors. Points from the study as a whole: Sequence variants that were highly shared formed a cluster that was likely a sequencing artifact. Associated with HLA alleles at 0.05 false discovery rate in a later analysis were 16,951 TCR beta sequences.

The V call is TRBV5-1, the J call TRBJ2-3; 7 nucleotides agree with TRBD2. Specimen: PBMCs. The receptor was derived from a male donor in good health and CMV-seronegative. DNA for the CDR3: TGCGCCAGCAGCCCCGCCGGGACTAATCTTTTGGATACGCAGTATTTT. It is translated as CASSPAGTNLLDTQYF.